The 18 T cell receptor beta chains in this list originate from one sample, sequenced in a study of T-cell memory formation after mild COVID-19. In TCRdb, the 5' RACE reads were re-called with MiXCR into one record per CDR3 protein. The sample consists of 150,000 to 200,000 distinct CDR3 sequences, under 15% of them appearing once. What was sequenced was PBMCs or a T cell subset sorted from them (not recorded which). The receptors were gathered from a man aged 18 to 29 who had mild COVID-19 (a few samples of this study predate the infection). Cell type and time point are not known.

The sample holds a few counts of this clonotype. The rearrangement uses TRBV4-3 and TRBJ2-3; the D gene is possibly TRBD2 (7 bases). This CDR3 is built from 15 residues. Trimming stripped 8 bases from V and 2 bases from J, with 17 bases between. CDR1 is LGHNA and CDR2 is YSLEER in the germline V gene. CDR3 in DNA: TGCGCCAGCTCACGGGGGGCGGGATTCACAGATACGCAGTATTTT. Translated: CASSRGAGFTDTQYF.

V usage is TRBV5-1 and J usage is TRBJ2-1; 9 nucleotides match TRBD2. This CDR3 comprises 17 residues. J was trimmed by 3 bases and V by 2 bases; bases with no gene match: 9. The germline V gene encodes CDR1 SGHRS and CDR2 YFSETQ. CDR3 residues: CASSFERGAVLYNEQFF. CDR3 nucleotide sequence: TGCGCCAGCAGCTTTGAGCGGGGGGCCGTACTCTACAATGAGCAGTTCTTC.

The chain has TRBV2 and TRBJ1-1; 7 nucleotides match TRBD1. The CDR3 totals 13 residues. In germline, CDR1 is SNHLY, CDR2 FYNNEI. V was pared by 8 bases and J by 5 bases, with 8 bases of the junction left unmatched. The CDR3 loop reads CASSDRELTEAFF. As DNA, the CDR3 is TGTGCCAGCTCCGACAGGGAATTGACTGAAGCTTTCTTT. The full variable domain, completed using reference TRBV2 and TRBJ1-1, is EPEVTQTPSHQVTQMGQEVILRCVPISNHLYFYWYRQILGQKVEFLVSFYNNEISEKSEIFDDQFSVERPDGSNFTLKIRSTKLEDSAMYFCASSDRELTEAFFGQGTRLTVV.

This clonotype showed up just a few times. The chain carries TRBV19 and TRBJ1-2; D ambiguous. The CDR3 runs to 14 residues. From germline, CDR1 is LNHDA and CDR2 SQIVND (reference sequence). Trimming left V 4 bases short and J 7 bases short, with 16 bases between. CDR3 sequence reads: CASSTRAGLSGYTF. The CDR3 DNA is TGTGCCAGTAGTACGAGGGCAGGATTGAGTGGCTACACCTTC.

This clonotype was recorded a few times. The chain employs TRBV2 and TRBJ1-6, with D tentatively TRBD1 (5 bases). The CDR3 runs to 12 residues. Trimming cost V 6 bases and J 11 bases, with 11 bases left between them. Germline V gene lookup returns CDR1 SNHLY and CDR2 FYNNEI. The DNA of the CDR3 is TGTGCCAGCAGGGGGACGGGGACACCCCTCCACTTT. Its protein product is CASRGTGTPLHF.

This clonotype was counted between two and nine times. The gene calls are TRBV12-3 or TRBV12-4 and TRBJ1-6; no clear D. The CDR3 length is 13 residues. Trimming removed 4 bases at V and 8 bases at J, with 9 bases between. CDR3 nucleotides: TGTGCCAGCAGTTCCCCTCTCCATTCACCCCTCCACTTT. Amino acid sequence: CASSSPLHSPLHF.

The chain combines TRBV5-1 with TRBJ2-5; 9 bases agree with TRBD2. Germline CDR1 and CDR2: SGHRS and YFSETQ. CDR3 length: 16 residues. V shed 7 bases and J 6 bases; nucleotides not matched to a gene: 16. The CDR3 spells CASPPGRGGPRKTQYF. In nucleotides, the CDR3 is TGCGCCAGCCCTCCGGGGCGGGGGGGCCCGCGAAAGACCCAGTACTTC.

This clonotype was seen repeatedly, ten times or more. The V and J genes are TRBV5-1 and TRBJ2-1; the D gene is possibly TRBD2 (7 bases). This CDR3 contains 16 residues. Germline assignment: CDR1 SGHRS and CDR2 YFSETQ. Trimming shortened V by 3 bases and J by 1 base, and 14 bases separated the two germline ends. CDR3 amino acids: CASSWDRGASYNEQFF. CDR3 sequence (DNA): TGCGCCAGCAGCTGGGACCGGGGGGCGTCCTACAATGAGCAGTTCTTC.

Details on this clonotype: A read error is possible here, since a much larger clone lies one base away. The chain has TRBV4-2 and TRBJ1-3; D ambiguous. The CDR3 is made up of 17 amino acids. CDR1 is LGHNA, CDR2 YNFKEQ, per germline. The CDR3 is CASSQDTDSSSGDTIYF. The CDR3 DNA reads as TGTGCCAGCAGCCAAGACACAGACTCCAGCTCTGGAGACACCATATATTTT.

The V and J genes are TRBV20-1 and TRBJ2-1; 9 bases are shared with TRBD2. V dropped 6 bases and J dropped 3; count of bases not matched to a gene: 3. This CDR3 has 13 amino acids. Germline values: CDR1 DFQATT, CDR2 SNEGSKA (reference sequence). The CDR3: CSAQRGVYNEQFF. DNA for the CDR3: TGCAGTGCACAGCGGGGGGTCTACAATGAGCAGTTCTTC.

This clonotype was counted a few times. This chain uses TRBV18 with TRBJ2-3; D tentatively fits TRBD1 or TRBD2 (5 bases each). V was cut by 3 bases and J by 0 bases, with 16 bases left in between. Germline values: CDR1 KGHSH, CDR2 LQKENI. The length of the CDR3 is 17 residues. CDR3 nucleotides: TGTGCCAGCTCACCGGGCCGGGACGGCGCTAGCACAGATACGCAGTATTTT. This codes for CASSPGRDGASTDTQYF.

The chain combines TRBV15 with TRBJ1-4, with TRBD1 identical over 7 bases. V was clipped by 0 bases and J by 2 bases; unmatched bases: 15. This CDR3 comprises 20 residues. Germline values: CDR1 LNHNV, CDR2 YYDKDF (reference sequence). DNA of the CDR3: TGTGCCACCAGCAGAGATGCCCGACAGGGCTGGGCGTCCACTAATGAAAAACTGTTTTTT. This encodes CATSRDARQGWASTNEKLFF.

The CDR3 region has the DNA TGTGCCAGCAGGGACTATAAGGGAACGCAGTATTTT. It encodes CASRDYKGTQYF. The chain joins TRBV28 to TRBJ2-3, with a weak D call TRBD2 (6 bases). Per germline, CDR1 MDHEN and CDR2 SYDVKM. V was trimmed by 6 bases and J by 9 bases, leaving 13 bases between them. This CDR3 comprises 12 residues.

This clonotype was seen a few times. CDR3 bases: TGTGCCACCAGCAGAGGTAGACTGACCCAAGAGACCCAGTACTTC. It codes for CATSRGRLTQETQYF. The chain recombines TRBV15 with TRBJ2-5; no clear D. The germline V and J ends were trimmed by 1 base and 1 base, with 10 bases remaining between them. Germline V CDR1 and CDR2: LNHNV, YYDKDF (reference sequence). The CDR3 contains 15 residues.

CDR3 sequence: CASGRGGGANVLTF. The CDR3 DNA sequence: TGTGCCAGCGGCAGGGGAGGTGGGGCCAACGTCCTGACTTTC. The genes are TRBV9 and TRBJ2-6; D tentatively reads TRBD1 or TRBD2 (6 bases each). The V end lost 7 bases, the J end lost 3 bases, and 11 bases lay between the germline ends. The V gene's germline CDR1 is SGDLS and CDR2 YYNGEE. There are 14 residues in the CDR3.

The chain employs TRBV7-2 and TRBJ2-5, with a possible D match to TRBD2 (5 bases). V was shortened by 2 bases and J by 5 bases, with 15 bases between the two germline ends. Germline values: CDR1 SGHTA, CDR2 FQGNSA. The CDR3 consists of 15 residues. The CDR3 is CASSLQWGEVETQYF. The CDR3, as DNA: TGTGCCAGCAGCTTACAGTGGGGAGAGGTGGAGACCCAGTACTTC.

This clonotype was observed a few times. The V gene is TRBV7-2, the J gene TRBJ1-5; the D is unclear. The CDR3 contains 14 residues. The V gene lost 2 bases and the J gene lost 4 bases, with 9 bases spanning the gap. CDR1 is SGHTA, CDR2 FQGNSA, per germline. The CDR3 sequence is CASSLLTGNQPQHF. As DNA, the CDR3 is TGTGCCAGCAGCTTATTGACTGGAAATCAGCCCCAGCATTTT.

This chain links TRBV24-1 with TRBJ2-1; no firm D call. The CDR3 spans 12 residues. Germline loops: CDR1 KGHDR, CDR2 SFDVKD. V lost 5 bases and J 7 bases, leaving 8 bases between the germline ends. The CDR3 is CATSGTANEQFF. CDR3 bases: TGTGCCACCAGTGGAACGGCAAATGAGCAGTTCTTC.